This is a list of T cell receptor beta chains from one sample in a study of T-cell reconstitution after alpha-beta-depleted transplantation in children. A single record per CDR3 protein comes from TCRdb applying MiXCR to the PCR reads. The sample has approximately 270,000 distinct CDR3 sequences; around 9.6% are singletons. The material sequenced was PBMCs from the stem cell graft donor, taken from the stem cell graft. Source of these receptors: a human donor who donated a stem cell graft to a child with SCID. CDR3s include the opening cysteine and the closing phenylalanine or tryptophan. The order of the fields is J gene, D gene, clone size, V gene, CDR3 DNA, CDR3 protein. A D gene is named only where the DNA matches it firmly. Clone size is not always given. Where it is, it says once, few, many or a class for expanded clones.

j_call: TRBJ2-1
d_call: TRBD1
clone_size: many
v_call: TRBV2
cdr3_nt: TGTGCCAGCAGTACTAACCGGGACAGGGTGAACAATGAGCAGTTCTTC
cdr3_aa: CASSTNRDRVNNEQFF

j_call: TRBJ2-2
d_call: TRBD2
clone_size: few
v_call: TRBV4-2
cdr3_nt: TGTGCCAGCAGTGAAGGGACTAGCGGCGGGGAGCTGTTTTTT
cdr3_aa: CASSEGTSGGELFF

j_call: TRBJ2-5
d_call: TRBD2
clone_size: .
v_call: TRBV6-2/TRBV6-3
cdr3_nt: TGTGCCAGCAGTCGACTAGCGGGGGCGGCGGGGACCCAGTACTTC
cdr3_aa: CASSRLAGAAGTQYF

j_call: TRBJ1-1
d_call: .
clone_size: few
v_call: TRBV5-1
cdr3_nt: TGCGCCAGCACCGCCTTCGATCGGGGGAACACTGAAGCTTTCTTT
cdr3_aa: CASTAFDRGNTEAFF

j_call: TRBJ1-2
d_call: TRBD1
clone_size: many
v_call: TRBV9
cdr3_nt: TGTGCCAGCAGCGTAGACAGGGGCTATGGCTACACCTTC
cdr3_aa: CASSVDRGYGYTF

j_call: TRBJ1-2
d_call: .
clone_size: few
v_call: TRBV21-1
cdr3_nt: TGTGCCAGCACCGCGAGGACTTCGCGGTATGGCTACACCTTC
cdr3_aa: CASTARTSRYGYTF

j_call: TRBJ2-1
d_call: .
clone_size: .
v_call: TRBV3-1
cdr3_nt: TGTGCCAGCAGCCCGCACGTAGAGGGCAATGAGCAGTTCTTC
cdr3_aa: CASSPHVEGNEQFF

j_call: TRBJ2-1
d_call: .
clone_size: .
v_call: TRBV11-1
cdr3_nt: TGTGCCAGCAGCGCGGGCCTGTTTGAGCAGTTCTTC
cdr3_aa: CASSAGLFEQFF

j_call: TRBJ2-7
d_call: .
clone_size: .
v_call: TRBV4-2
cdr3_nt: TGTGCCAGCAGCCAAGAAGTGACAATAGGGTACGAGCAGTACTTC
cdr3_aa: CASSQEVTIGYEQYF

j_call: TRBJ2-1
d_call: TRBD1
clone_size: .
v_call: TRBV5-1
cdr3_nt: TGCGCCAGCAGCCCGGGACAGGGGGCGGCTCGCCCAAACAATGAGCAGTTCTTC
cdr3_aa: CASSPGQGAARPNNEQFF

j_call: TRBJ2-5
d_call: .
clone_size: few
v_call: TRBV29-1
cdr3_nt: TGCAGCGTTGAAGGGACTAGGGGGGGAGAGACCCAGTACTTC
cdr3_aa: CSVEGTRGGETQYF

j_call: TRBJ2-1
d_call: TRBD2
clone_size: few
v_call: TRBV5-1
cdr3_nt: TGCGCCAGCAGCGGGACCGGGACTAGCGACAATGAGCAGTTCTTC
cdr3_aa: CASSGTGTSDNEQFF

j_call: TRBJ1-1
d_call: .
clone_size: few
v_call: TRBV3-1
cdr3_nt: TGTGCCAGCAGCCAAAGCCCGAGGGAGAACACTGAAGCTTTCTTT
cdr3_aa: CASSQSPRENTEAFF

j_call: TRBJ2-3
d_call: TRBD1
clone_size: .
v_call: TRBV10-2
cdr3_nt: TGCGCCAGCAGAGCGACAGGGGAGGCCACAGATACGCAGTATTTT
cdr3_aa: CASRATGEATDTQYF

j_call: TRBJ2-7
d_call: .
clone_size: few
v_call: TRBV20-1
cdr3_nt: TGCAGTGCTCCGGGGGTCAGCTCCTACGAGCAGTACTTC
cdr3_aa: CSAPGVSSYEQYF

j_call: TRBJ1-6
d_call: TRBD1
clone_size: few
v_call: TRBV28
cdr3_nt: TGTGCCAGCAGTGCGACAGGGCTTACGGGAAATTCACCCCTCCACTTT
cdr3_aa: CASSATGLTGNSPLHF

j_call: TRBJ1-5
d_call: .
clone_size: .
v_call: TRBV7-3
cdr3_nt: TGTGCCAGCAGCCCTGGACACCTTAGCAATCAGCCCCAGCATTTT
cdr3_aa: CASSPGHLSNQPQHF

j_call: TRBJ2-3
d_call: TRBD1
clone_size: many
v_call: TRBV9
cdr3_nt: TGTGCCAGCAGCCTCAACCGGGACAGGGGAGGCACAGATACGCAGTATTTT
cdr3_aa: CASSLNRDRGGTDTQYF

j_call: TRBJ2-1
d_call: .
clone_size: few
v_call: TRBV20-1
cdr3_nt: TGCAGTGCTGTCGACAGGAGCTCCTACAATGAGCAGTTCTTC
cdr3_aa: CSAVDRSSYNEQFF

j_call: TRBJ2-7
d_call: .
clone_size: .
v_call: TRBV6-5
cdr3_nt: TGTGCCAGCAGTTTAAAGGTTCACTCCTACGAGCAGTACTTC
cdr3_aa: CASSLKVHSYEQYF

j_call: TRBJ2-1
d_call: .
clone_size: .
v_call: TRBV5-1
cdr3_nt: TGCGCCAGCACCCCTGGGGGTTCGACCTACAATGAGCAGTTCTTC
cdr3_aa: CASTPGGSTYNEQFF

j_call: TRBJ2-1
d_call: TRBD2
clone_size: .
v_call: TRBV12-3/TRBV12-4
cdr3_nt: TGTGCCAGCAGGCCTAGCGGGGGGCAATACAATGAGCAGTTCTTC
cdr3_aa: CASRPSGGQYNEQFF

j_call: TRBJ2-2
d_call: TRBD1
clone_size: .
v_call: TRBV29-1
cdr3_nt: TGCAGCGTTCACGGCGGACAGGGGGTTACCGGGGAGCTGTTTTTT
cdr3_aa: CSVHGGQGVTGELFF

j_call: TRBJ1-1
d_call: .
clone_size: few
v_call: TRBV29-1
cdr3_nt: TGCAGCGTATTGGACAGCAGGACCACTGAAGCTTTCTTT
cdr3_aa: CSVLDSRTTEAFF

j_call: TRBJ2-3
d_call: .
clone_size: many
v_call: TRBV2
cdr3_nt: TGTGCCAGCACGATAGGGGGGGCAGATACGCAGTATTTT
cdr3_aa: CASTIGGADTQYF

j_call: TRBJ2-7
d_call: TRBD2
clone_size: few
v_call: TRBV2
cdr3_nt: TGTGCCAGCAGGGTAGCGGGGGGGACCTACGAGCAGTACTTC
cdr3_aa: CASRVAGGTYEQYF

j_call: TRBJ2-3
d_call: .
clone_size: .
v_call: TRBV9
cdr3_nt: TGTGCCAGCAGCGTGGAGGGGTCACGCACAGATACGCAGTATTTT
cdr3_aa: CASSVEGSRTDTQYF

j_call: TRBJ1-1
d_call: .
clone_size: few
v_call: TRBV27
cdr3_nt: TGTGCCAGCAGTTTGGACACTATGAACACTGAAGCTTTCTTT
cdr3_aa: CASSLDTMNTEAFF

j_call: TRBJ1-1
d_call: .
clone_size: many
v_call: TRBV20-1
cdr3_nt: TGCAGTGCTAGCGGTACCGGAGGGAGCACTGAAGCTTTCTTT
cdr3_aa: CSASGTGGSTEAFF

j_call: TRBJ1-1
d_call: TRBD1
clone_size: .
v_call: TRBV12-3/TRBV12-4
cdr3_nt: TGTGCCAGCAGTTTAACGACAGGGGGAAACACTGAAGCTTTCTTT
cdr3_aa: CASSLTTGGNTEAFF

j_call: TRBJ1-2
d_call: TRBD1
clone_size: few
v_call: TRBV29-1
cdr3_nt: TGCAGCGGGCTACGGACAGGGGATGGCTACACCTTC
cdr3_aa: CSGLRTGDGYTF

j_call: TRBJ2-2
d_call: .
clone_size: many
v_call: TRBV4-1
cdr3_nt: TGCGCCAGCAGCCGGACAGAGAACACCGGGGAGCTGTTTTTT
cdr3_aa: CASSRTENTGELFF

j_call: TRBJ2-1
d_call: TRBD2
clone_size: few
v_call: TRBV2
cdr3_nt: TGTGCCAGTGTAGCGGGGGGGCCCGATGAGCAGTTCTTC
cdr3_aa: CASVAGGPDEQFF

j_call: TRBJ2-1
d_call: .
clone_size: .
v_call: TRBV6-1
cdr3_nt: TGTGCCAGCAGAGAGGAGGGGGCCGGTCGGCGGGGGCAGGGGTATGAGCAGTTCTTC
cdr3_aa: CASREEGAGRRGQGYEQFF

j_call: TRBJ1-2
d_call: TRBD1
clone_size: few
v_call: TRBV29-1
cdr3_nt: TGCAGCGTTGAATCCTCCGGGACAGGGGCCGGCTACACCTTC
cdr3_aa: CSVESSGTGAGYTF

j_call: TRBJ2-5
d_call: .
clone_size: many
v_call: TRBV9
cdr3_nt: TGTGCCAGCAGCGGGGAGACCCAGTACTTC
cdr3_aa: CASSGETQYF

j_call: TRBJ2-1
d_call: .
clone_size: .
v_call: TRBV7-6
cdr3_nt: TGTGCCAGCAGCTTACCAGGGGCGAACAATGAGCAGTTCTTC
cdr3_aa: CASSLPGANNEQFF

j_call: TRBJ2-5
d_call: .
clone_size: few
v_call: TRBV4-2
cdr3_nt: TGTGCCAGCTCCGCGAGGGAACAAGAGACCCAGTACTTC
cdr3_aa: CASSAREQETQYF

j_call: TRBJ2-1
d_call: TRBD1
clone_size: .
v_call: TRBV6-2/TRBV6-3
cdr3_nt: TGTGCCAGCAGCCGGGACAGGACGAACAATGAGCAGTTCTTC
cdr3_aa: CASSRDRTNNEQFF

j_call: TRBJ1-1
d_call: .
clone_size: .
v_call: TRBV5-1
cdr3_nt: TGCGCCAGCAGCTTGGTGGGCCCCGACACTGAAGCTTTCTTT
cdr3_aa: CASSLVGPDTEAFF

j_call: TRBJ1-2
d_call: .
clone_size: many
v_call: TRBV12-3/TRBV12-4
cdr3_nt: TGTGCCAGCAGTTTGGGGGCAAACTATGGCTACACCTTC
cdr3_aa: CASSLGANYGYTF

j_call: TRBJ2-6
d_call: .
clone_size: .
v_call: TRBV18
cdr3_nt: TGTGCCAGCTTCTGGACGGAAGGAGGGCCTGGGGCCAACGTCCTGACTTTC
cdr3_aa: CASFWTEGGPGANVLTF

j_call: TRBJ2-5
d_call: .
clone_size: few
v_call: TRBV6-6
cdr3_nt: TGTGCCAGCACCCAGGCGCGGGAGACCCAGTACTTC
cdr3_aa: CASTQARETQYF

j_call: TRBJ1-2
d_call: .
clone_size: .
v_call: TRBV4-1
cdr3_nt: TGCGCCAGCAGCCAAGATGACCCCGTGAACTATGGCTACACCTTC
cdr3_aa: CASSQDDPVNYGYTF

j_call: TRBJ2-1
d_call: TRBD2
clone_size: .
v_call: TRBV23-1
cdr3_nt: TGCGCCAGCAGGACACCACGGGGACTAGCGGGCTCCTACAATGAGCAGTTCTTC
cdr3_aa: CASRTPRGLAGSYNEQFF

j_call: TRBJ1-6
d_call: TRBD1
clone_size: few
v_call: TRBV11-2
cdr3_nt: TGTGCCAGCAGCGCGGGACAGGGAAATTCACCCCTCCACTTT
cdr3_aa: CASSAGQGNSPLHF

j_call: TRBJ1-1
d_call: .
clone_size: .
v_call: TRBV6-2/TRBV6-3
cdr3_nt: TGTGCCAGCAGTTACTGGACAGATAACACTGAAGCTTTCTTT
cdr3_aa: CASSYWTDNTEAFF

j_call: TRBJ2-3
d_call: TRBD2
clone_size: few
v_call: TRBV6-2/TRBV6-3
cdr3_nt: TGTGCCAGCAGTGACCCTAGCGGGGCATCGGATACGCAGTATTTT
cdr3_aa: CASSDPSGASDTQYF

j_call: TRBJ2-1
d_call: .
clone_size: many
v_call: TRBV2
cdr3_nt: TGTGCCAGCTCTAAGGGGACCTGGGAGTTCTTC
cdr3_aa: CASSKGTWEFF

j_call: TRBJ2-5
d_call: TRBD2
clone_size: .
v_call: TRBV4-2
cdr3_nt: TGTGCCAGCAGCCAAGAGGGAGGGAGGGAGACCCAGTACTTC
cdr3_aa: CASSQEGGRETQYF